This T cell receptor beta chain stems from a study of T-cell memory formation after mild COVID-19. CDR1 and CDR2 from the germline V gene are LGHDT and YNNKEL (reference sequence). Trimming removed 1 base at V and 2 bases at J, with 15 bases between. The CDR3 contains 17 residues. This clonotype is classed as medium-sized. As yet, its antigen is unknown. General study results and limits: Some SARS-CoV-2-responding clones were already detected in memory before infection. Among clones peaking at day 37 in the second wave, SARS-CoV-2 specificity remained unconfirmed.

Libraries for TCRalpha and TCRbeta carried sample barcodes and unique molecular identifiers via 5'RACE. TCRdb re-analysed the 5' RACE reads in MiXCR, keeping a single row per CDR3 protein. The sample shows 25,000 to 30,000 distinct CDR3 sequences, around 15% of them seen only once. Sequenced input: PBMCs or a T cell subset sorted from them (not recorded which). This TCR was sampled from an adult who had mild COVID-19 (a few samples of this study predate the infection). Cell type and time point are not known. The gene calls are TRBV3-1 and TRBJ2-1; the D gene is possibly TRBD1 (6 bases). The CDR3 coding sequence is TGTGCCAGCAGCCAAGGACTTGGACAGAACACCTACAATGAGCAGTTCTTC. Protein product: CASSQGLGQNTYNEQFF.